The clone carrying this TCR beta chain has only one observation. Germline-derived CDR1 and CDR2 are MNHNS and SASEGT. The V and J ends lost 2 bases and 0 bases respectively, with 8 bases between them. The CDR3 totals 15 residues. The sample originates from a study of blood T cells in healthy people across ages. The use of a sample-barcoded 5' primer and a J-beta primer mix characterized a second PCR of 7 to 11 cycles. TCRdb itself ran the 5' RACE reads through MiXCR, one entry per CDR3 protein. This table has 550,000 to 750,000 distinct CDR3 sequences, 20% to 25% appearing once. The receptor comes from a man between 70 and 80 years old in good health. The gene calls are TRBV6-1 and TRBJ1-3, with D hard to call. The sequencing sample was made of blood. The CDR3 protein is CASSEYRSSGNTIYF. Here the CDR3 DNA reads TGTGCCAGCAGTGAATACCGAAGCTCTGGAAACACCATATATTTT.